This T cell receptor beta chain comes out of a study of regulatory dendritic cells for organ transplantation. Study-wide context: Monocytes received vitamin D3 on days 0 and 4, IL-10 on day 4.

Assay: immunoSEQ multiplex PCR; the TCRdb copy retains only in-frame clones and omits some. The sample records under 9,000 clones, roughly 64% being singletons. Allogeneic regulatory or mature dendritic cells were co-cultured for roughly five days with CFSE-labeled sorted T cells at 1:10. General study findings and limits: Naive T cells showed high diversity, memory cells less, memory CD8+ least. Regulatory dendritic cells appeared to expand memory CD8+ clones less than mature ones.

A note on this clone: The target antigen is unknown.

The sample taken for sequencing was memory CD4+ T cells from blood cultured with dendritic cells. Subset indicated: CD45RO+ memory T cells. This clonotype was sampled from a human donor in good health.

In nucleotides, the CDR3 is TGTGCCAGCAGCCAAAAATACAGGGCGGACAACACAGATACGCAGTATTTT. It is translated as CASSQKYRADNTDTQYF. This sequence joins TRBV9 and TRBJ2-3; possible D gene TRBD1, 6 bases. This CDR3 comprises 17 residues. CDR1 and CDR2 (germline): SGDLS, YYNGEE. The V end was cut by 4 bases, the J end by 2 bases, with 20 bases between.